These T cell receptor beta chains were read from a single sample in a study of T-cell reconstitution after alpha-beta-depleted transplantation in children. From the PCR reads, TCRdb called clonotypes with MiXCR, one entry per CDR3 protein. The table includes about 490,000 distinct CDR3 sequences, about 10% detected once. This specimen was PBMCs, taken before TCRalphabeta/CD19-depleted stem cell transplant. These receptors were taken from a child aged 2 to 15 with inherited bone marrow failure, due to receive a stem cell transplant. CDR3s include the opening cysteine and the closing phenylalanine or tryptophan. D genes are given only for firm matches. Some rows mark clone size as missing; the rest say once, few, many or name a class of expanded clone.

J gene: TRBJ2-3; D gene: .; V gene: TRBV28; clone size: many; CDR3 DNA: TGTGCCAGCAGCCGCGGGTGGAGGGCCGCAGATACGCAGTATTTT; CDR3 protein: CASSRGWRAADTQYF
J gene: TRBJ2-5; D gene: TRBD2; V gene: TRBV27; clone size: few; CDR3 DNA: TGTGCCAGCAGTTTATTCGTTAGCGGGAGTGGTGAAAAGACCCAGTACTTC; CDR3 protein: CASSLFVSGSGEKTQYF
J gene: TRBJ2-7; D gene: .; V gene: TRBV5-6; clone size: .; CDR3 DNA: TGTGCCATCGGACCCGGGGTAGACTACGAGCAGTACTTC; CDR3 protein: CAIGPGVDYEQYF
J gene: TRBJ1-1; D gene: .; V gene: TRBV4-3; clone size: few; CDR3 DNA: TGCGCCAGCAGCCAAGATAACAGGGTGGTTAGGGACACTGAAGCTTTCTTT; CDR3 protein: CASSQDNRVVRDTEAFF
J gene: TRBJ1-1; D gene: .; V gene: TRBV20-1; clone size: .; CDR3 DNA: TGCAGTGCTAGAGGGAAGGGGCCAAGTCACTTT; CDR3 protein: CSARGKGPSHF
J gene: TRBJ2-2; D gene: .; V gene: TRBV9; clone size: many; CDR3 DNA: TGTGCCAGCAGCGGGGCGGGAACCGTCACCGGGGAGCTGTTTTTT; CDR3 protein: CASSGAGTVTGELFF
J gene: TRBJ2-1; D gene: TRBD1; V gene: TRBV4-3; clone size: many; CDR3 DNA: TGCGCCAGCAGCCATAACGCCGGGACAGGGTTCAATGAGCAGTTCTTC; CDR3 protein: CASSHNAGTGFNEQFF
J gene: TRBJ2-1; D gene: TRBD2; V gene: TRBV5-1; clone size: many; CDR3 DNA: TGCGCCAGCAGTCGTCTAGCGGAATTCAATGAGCAGTTCTTC; CDR3 protein: CASSRLAEFNEQFF
J gene: TRBJ2-2; D gene: .; V gene: TRBV4-1; clone size: .; CDR3 DNA: TGCGCCAGCAGCCCCGGGCCCGGGGTCAACACCGGGGAGCTGTTTTTT; CDR3 protein: CASSPGPGVNTGELFF
J gene: TRBJ2-1; D gene: .; V gene: TRBV7-9; clone size: many; CDR3 DNA: TGTGCCAGCATTTTAGAGGCCGCGAGTTCCTACAATGAGCAGTTCTTC; CDR3 protein: CASILEAASSYNEQFF
J gene: TRBJ2-7; D gene: .; V gene: TRBV5-4; clone size: .; CDR3 DNA: TGTGCCAGCAGCTTGAACCTCCACGAGCAGTACTTC; CDR3 protein: CASSLNLHEQYF
J gene: TRBJ2-1; D gene: .; V gene: TRBV7-2; clone size: many; CDR3 DNA: TGTGCCAGCAGCTTATATGGCGATGAGCAGTTCTTC; CDR3 protein: CASSLYGDEQFF
J gene: TRBJ1-5; D gene: .; V gene: TRBV3-1; clone size: many; CDR3 DNA: TGTGCCAGCAGCCGTCGGGCGGGGGATGGCAATCAGCCCCAGCATTTT; CDR3 protein: CASSRRAGDGNQPQHF
J gene: TRBJ2-7; D gene: .; V gene: TRBV27; clone size: many; CDR3 DNA: TGTGCCAGCAGTTTATCGGGTAGGGGACTCCCCTCCTACGAGCAGTACTTC; CDR3 protein: CASSLSGRGLPSYEQYF
J gene: TRBJ2-7; D gene: .; V gene: TRBV12-3/TRBV12-4; clone size: .; CDR3 DNA: TGTGCCAGCAGTTTTGGAGGTTCCTCATCCGAGCAGTACTTC; CDR3 protein: CASSFGGSSSEQYF
J gene: TRBJ2-1; D gene: .; V gene: TRBV7-9; clone size: few; CDR3 DNA: TGTGCCAGCAGCTTAGGGGCTCTGCTGGGCGAGCAGTTCTTC; CDR3 protein: CASSLGALLGEQFF
J gene: TRBJ1-1; D gene: .; V gene: TRBV4-3; clone size: many; CDR3 DNA: TGCGCCAGCAGCCAAGTACCGTCGTTGGGCACTGAAGCTTTCTTT; CDR3 protein: CASSQVPSLGTEAFF
J gene: TRBJ2-5; D gene: TRBD2; V gene: TRBV29-1; clone size: few; CDR3 DNA: TGCAGCGTTGAGGGGGGGGAAGGAGAGACCCAGTACTTC; CDR3 protein: CSVEGGEGETQYF
J gene: TRBJ1-4; D gene: .; V gene: TRBV7-9; clone size: few; CDR3 DNA: TGTGCCAGCAGCCCGCGTAGGTGGGCCGCAACTAATGAAAAACTGTTTTTT; CDR3 protein: CASSPRRWAATNEKLFF
J gene: TRBJ1-1; D gene: .; V gene: TRBV10-1; clone size: many; CDR3 DNA: TGCGCCAGCAGTGCAGCCCTTGGGGGGTACACTGAAGCTTTCTTT; CDR3 protein: CASSAALGGYTEAFF
J gene: TRBJ2-5; D gene: .; V gene: TRBV7-9; clone size: many; CDR3 DNA: TGTGCCAGCAGCCCACTACAGGGAATCCAAGAGACCCAGTACTTC; CDR3 protein: CASSPLQGIQETQYF
J gene: TRBJ2-3; D gene: .; V gene: TRBV20-1; clone size: many; CDR3 DNA: TGCAGTGCTAGAGGCCTCAGCCAAACTAGCACAGATACGCAGTATTTT; CDR3 protein: CSARGLSQTSTDTQYF
J gene: TRBJ2-7; D gene: .; V gene: TRBV15; clone size: .; CDR3 DNA: TGTGCCACCAGCGCCCTACTAGGCTACGAGCAGTACTTC; CDR3 protein: CATSALLGYEQYF
J gene: TRBJ2-1; D gene: TRBD2; V gene: TRBV6-2/TRBV6-3; clone size: .; CDR3 DNA: TGTGCCAGCAGTTACTTGGGACTAGCTGACAATGAGCAGTTCTTC; CDR3 protein: CASSYLGLADNEQFF
J gene: TRBJ1-1; D gene: .; V gene: TRBV10-2; clone size: many; CDR3 DNA: TGCGCCAGCAGTGACTCCACCGGGGCCCTGAACACTGAAGCTTTCTTT; CDR3 protein: CASSDSTGALNTEAFF
J gene: TRBJ2-3; D gene: TRBD1; V gene: TRBV4-3; clone size: many; CDR3 DNA: TGCGCCAGCAGCCAAGATCTCGGGACAGGGCCAGATACGCAGTATTTT; CDR3 protein: CASSQDLGTGPDTQYF
J gene: TRBJ2-1; D gene: .; V gene: TRBV28; clone size: many; CDR3 DNA: TGTGCCAGCAGTCCTCGGGAGAGGGCTTGGAATGAGCAGTTCTTC; CDR3 protein: CASSPRERAWNEQFF
J gene: TRBJ2-1; D gene: TRBD2; V gene: TRBV18; clone size: few; CDR3 DNA: TGTGCCAGCTCACCACCCGGGACTAGCGGGTTCAATGAGCAGTTCTTC; CDR3 protein: CASSPPGTSGFNEQFF
J gene: TRBJ1-1; D gene: .; V gene: TRBV19; clone size: few; CDR3 DNA: TGTGCCAGTAGTATAGGGTATCTGGGCAGACCTAACACTGAAGCTTTCTTT; CDR3 protein: CASSIGYLGRPNTEAFF
J gene: TRBJ2-7; D gene: .; V gene: TRBV27; clone size: many; CDR3 DNA: TGTGCCAGCAGACCCCGGTGGAGTAGCGACTACGAGCAGTACTTC; CDR3 protein: CASRPRWSSDYEQYF
J gene: TRBJ2-5; D gene: TRBD2; V gene: TRBV4-3; clone size: many; CDR3 DNA: TGCGCCAGCAGCCACTCACTAGCGGGGAATCAAGAGACCCAGTACTTC; CDR3 protein: CASSHSLAGNQETQYF
J gene: TRBJ2-2; D gene: TRBD1; V gene: TRBV7-2; clone size: many; CDR3 DNA: TGTGCCAGCAGCTTCCGGTGGGACAGTCCCACGAACACCGGGGAGCTGTTTTTT; CDR3 protein: CASSFRWDSPTNTGELFF
J gene: TRBJ1-4; D gene: .; V gene: TRBV7-9; clone size: few; CDR3 DNA: TGTGCCAGCAGCGCGTGGGGAGGTGAAAAACTGTTTTTT; CDR3 protein: CASSAWGGEKLFF
J gene: TRBJ1-6; D gene: TRBD1; V gene: TRBV27; clone size: .; CDR3 DNA: TGTGCCAGCAGTTTCGGGACAGGGAATTCACGCCTCCACTTT; CDR3 protein: CASSFGTGNSRLHF
J gene: TRBJ2-1; D gene: TRBD2; V gene: TRBV5-6; clone size: many; CDR3 DNA: TGTGCCAGCAGCTTAGGGGAGGGCCCCTACAATGAGCAGTTCTTC; CDR3 protein: CASSLGEGPYNEQFF
J gene: TRBJ1-2; D gene: .; V gene: TRBV10-3; clone size: many; CDR3 DNA: TGTGCCATCAGTGAGTCGCAATATGGCTACACCTTC; CDR3 protein: CAISESQYGYTF
J gene: TRBJ1-2; D gene: TRBD1; V gene: TRBV10-3; clone size: many; CDR3 DNA: TGTGCCATCAGTGAGCCAAGGACAGGCTATGGCTACACCTTC; CDR3 protein: CAISEPRTGYGYTF
J gene: TRBJ1-2; D gene: .; V gene: TRBV29-1; clone size: many; CDR3 DNA: TGCAGCGTTGGGGACACGAGCTCAACTAACTATGGCTACACCTTC; CDR3 protein: CSVGDTSSTNYGYTF
J gene: TRBJ2-3; D gene: TRBD2; V gene: TRBV5-1; clone size: few; CDR3 DNA: TGCGCCAGCAGCACGAGCGGGAGAGGAGATACGCAGTATTTT; CDR3 protein: CASSTSGRGDTQYF
J gene: TRBJ2-7; D gene: .; V gene: TRBV14; clone size: few; CDR3 DNA: TGTGCCAGCAGCCAGCGCCCAAACTACGAGCAGTACTTC; CDR3 protein: CASSQRPNYEQYF
J gene: TRBJ2-1; D gene: .; V gene: TRBV18; clone size: few; CDR3 DNA: TGTGCCAGCTCACCTCCTGACGTTGCAAATGAGCAGTTCTTC; CDR3 protein: CASSPPDVANEQFF
J gene: TRBJ2-2; D gene: TRBD2; V gene: TRBV20-1; clone size: .; CDR3 DNA: TGCAGTGCTTGGACTAGAGGGGCCGGGGAGCTGTTTTTT; CDR3 protein: CSAWTRGAGELFF
J gene: TRBJ1-5; D gene: .; V gene: TRBV12-3/TRBV12-4; clone size: many; CDR3 DNA: TGTGCCAGCAGTTTATTGGGGGCGGCAGGACAGCCCCAGCATTTT; CDR3 protein: CASSLLGAAGQPQHF
J gene: TRBJ1-1; D gene: .; V gene: TRBV19; clone size: few; CDR3 DNA: TGTGCCAGTAGCAGACACCAGGGAGTTACTGAAGCTTTCTTT; CDR3 protein: CASSRHQGVTEAFF
J gene: TRBJ2-7; D gene: TRBD1; V gene: TRBV2; clone size: many; CDR3 DNA: TGTGCCAGCAGCGACCAGGGGGAAGGGTACGAGCAGTACTTC; CDR3 protein: CASSDQGEGYEQYF
J gene: TRBJ2-6; D gene: .; V gene: TRBV4-3; clone size: many; CDR3 DNA: TGCGCCAGCAGCCAAGTGGTCGGCTCTAACTCTGGGGCCAACGTCCTGACTTTC; CDR3 protein: CASSQVVGSNSGANVLTF
J gene: TRBJ2-3; D gene: .; V gene: TRBV2; clone size: many; CDR3 DNA: TGTGCCAGCAGTGAAACCTGGCAGTATTTT; CDR3 protein: CASSETWQYF
J gene: TRBJ2-7; D gene: .; V gene: TRBV12-3/TRBV12-4; clone size: many; CDR3 DNA: TGTGCCAGCAGTCGAGACGGGACCGGGGAATACGAGCAGTACTTC; CDR3 protein: CASSRDGTGEYEQYF
J gene: TRBJ2-5; D gene: TRBD2; V gene: TRBV12-3/TRBV12-4; clone size: many; CDR3 DNA: TGTGCCAGCAGTTTTAGGACTAGTCGAGAGACCCAGTACTTC; CDR3 protein: CASSFRTSRETQYF
J gene: TRBJ2-7; D gene: .; V gene: TRBV29-1; clone size: many; CDR3 DNA: TGCAGCGTTCGGAATTCCTACGAGCAGTACTTC; CDR3 protein: CSVRNSYEQYF
J gene: TRBJ1-5; D gene: .; V gene: TRBV18; clone size: .; CDR3 DNA: TGTGCCAGCTCACCGTACGGGGGGTCGGATCAGCCCCAGCATTTT; CDR3 protein: CASSPYGGSDQPQHF
J gene: TRBJ2-7; D gene: .; V gene: TRBV7-2; clone size: .; CDR3 DNA: TGTGCCAGCAGCTTATTGCGTTTGGGGATTTCCTCCTACGAGCAGTACTTC; CDR3 protein: CASSLLRLGISSYEQYF
J gene: TRBJ1-3; D gene: TRBD1; V gene: TRBV28; clone size: many; CDR3 DNA: TGTGCCAGCAGTTTCGACAGGGCGCCTGGAAACACCATATATTTT; CDR3 protein: CASSFDRAPGNTIYF
J gene: TRBJ2-3; D gene: TRBD2; V gene: TRBV20-1; clone size: .; CDR3 DNA: TGCAGTGCTACGTTCGGCACTAGCGAGCCGCGAGGGACAGATACGCAGTATTTT; CDR3 protein: CSATFGTSEPRGTDTQYF
J gene: TRBJ2-3; D gene: .; V gene: TRBV29-1; clone size: many; CDR3 DNA: TGCAGCGTCGAACAGGTCCCCACAGATACGCAGTATTTT; CDR3 protein: CSVEQVPTDTQYF
J gene: TRBJ2-7; D gene: .; V gene: TRBV28; clone size: many; CDR3 DNA: TGTGCCAGCAGTTTGCGGCAGATCTACGAGCAGTACTTC; CDR3 protein: CASSLRQIYEQYF
J gene: TRBJ2-1; D gene: .; V gene: TRBV15; clone size: many; CDR3 DNA: TGTGCCACCAGCAGAGGGCGAGTCCCTGAGCAGTTCTTC; CDR3 protein: CATSRGRVPEQFF
J gene: TRBJ2-6; D gene: .; V gene: TRBV29-1; clone size: many; CDR3 DNA: TGCAGCGTTGATAACACTGGTGGGGCCAACGTCCTGACTTTC; CDR3 protein: CSVDNTGGANVLTF
J gene: TRBJ2-1; D gene: .; V gene: TRBV9; clone size: many; CDR3 DNA: TGTGCCAGCAGCCCATCGAGCCGAAACCACAATGAGCAGTTCTTC; CDR3 protein: CASSPSSRNHNEQFF
J gene: TRBJ1-1; D gene: .; V gene: TRBV7-9; clone size: .; CDR3 DNA: TGTGCCAGCAGCCCCGACCCCCCAGGGCGGACTGAAGCTTTCTTT; CDR3 protein: CASSPDPPGRTEAFF